A selection of T cell receptor beta chains follows, all from one sample in a study of T cell responses to AZD1222 COVID-19 vaccine. This table comes from immunoSEQ multiplex PCR, and its TCRdb copy is limited to in-frame clones, with some not included. The table has approximately 150,000 clones, 85% to 90% seen once; the top ten hold approximately 1.6%. The material was peripheral blood, obtained 28 days after the second AZD1222 dose. These receptors came from an adult who received the AZD1222 COVID-19 vaccine. The CDR3 runs from the conserved cysteine through the conserved F or W. Fields, in order: CDR3 length, J gene, V gene, clone size, D gene, CDR3 DNA, CDR3 protein. D genes are given only for firm matches. Clone sizes are given selectively: once, few, many, or a class where the clone is expanded.

length: 13
J: TRBJ1-2
V: TRBV5-1
size: NA
D: NA
DNA: TGCGCCAGCAGCTTTGCAGGGAACTATGGCTACACCTTC
CDR3: CASSFAGNYGYTF

length: 15
J: TRBJ2-6
V: TRBV11-1
size: NA
D: NA
DNA: TGTGCCAGCAGTCACCGGGACTCTGGGGCCAACGTCCTGACTTTC
CDR3: CASSHRDSGANVLTF

length: 15
J: TRBJ2-5
V: TRBV9
size: few
D: TRBD2
DNA: TGTGCCAGCAGTATTGGGGCTAGCGGGAAAGAGACCCAGTACTTC
CDR3: CASSIGASGKETQYF

length: 16
J: TRBJ1-5
V: TRBV15
size: NA
D: TRBD1
DNA: TGTGCCACCAGCTCCCGGACAGGGGGGTACAATCAGCCCCAGCATTTT
CDR3: CATSSRTGGYNQPQHF

length: 15
J: TRBJ1-1
V: TRBV6-5
size: NA
D: NA
DNA: TGTGCCAGCAGTTACTCGATCCAGGGATCCACTGAAGCTTTCTTT
CDR3: CASSYSIQGSTEAFF

length: 16
J: TRBJ2-3
V: TRBV5-1
size: NA
D: TRBD2
DNA: TGCGCCAGCAGTTTGGGAGGGCCTAAAGGAACAGATACGCAGTATTTT
CDR3: CASSLGGPKGTDTQYF

length: 13
J: TRBJ2-5
V: TRBV29-1
size: NA
D: TRBD2
DNA: TGCAGCGTTAGTCGGGGGGTTGGAGAGACCCAGTACTTC
CDR3: CSVSRGVGETQYF

length: 15
J: TRBJ2-1
V: TRBV7-3
size: NA
D: NA
DNA: TGTGCCAGCAGCTCAACTTCCGGGACCCGGAATGAGCAGTTCTTC
CDR3: CASSSTSGTRNEQFF

length: 13
J: TRBJ2-7
V: TRBV5-4
size: NA
D: NA
DNA: TGTGCCAGCAGCTTTGGACAATATTACGAGCAGTACTTC
CDR3: CASSFGQYYEQYF

length: 12
J: TRBJ2-3
V: TRBV6-2/TRBV6-3
size: NA
D: NA
DNA: TGTGCCAGCAGTTACACCATAGATACGCAGTATTTT
CDR3: CASSYTIDTQYF

length: 14
J: TRBJ2-1
V: TRBV4-3
size: NA
D: NA
DNA: TGCGCCAGCAGCCAAGTGGCGGGCCTCTATGAGCAGTTCTTC
CDR3: CASSQVAGLYEQFF

length: 15
J: TRBJ1-2
V: TRBV6-5
size: NA
D: NA
DNA: TGTGCCAGCAGCAACGGGGGCATCGGCAGCTATGGCTACACCTTC
CDR3: CASSNGGIGSYGYTF

length: 12
J: TRBJ1-4
V: TRBV12-3/TRBV12-4
size: NA
D: NA
DNA: TGTGCCAGCAGTCCGCGCGGGGAAAAACTGTTTTTT
CDR3: CASSPRGEKLFF

length: 17
J: TRBJ2-5
V: TRBV3-1/TRBV3-2
size: NA
D: NA
DNA: TGTGCCAGCAGCCAAGTGGGACCCAGTAGTCTTCAAGAGACCCAGTACTTC
CDR3: CASSQVGPSSLQETQYF

length: 15
J: TRBJ1-1
V: TRBV7-8
size: NA
D: NA
DNA: TGTGCCAGCAGCTTAGAGCTGGGGTTAAGCACTGAAGCTTTCTTT
CDR3: CASSLELGLSTEAFF

length: 15
J: TRBJ2-1
V: TRBV6-6
size: NA
D: TRBD2
DNA: TGTGCCAGCAGTTACGATGCGGGAGGGGGCAATGAGCAGTTCTTC
CDR3: CASSYDAGGGNEQFF

length: 14
J: TRBJ1-2
V: TRBV6-2/TRBV6-3
size: once
D: NA
DNA: TGTGCCAGCAGTTACGCGGGAGTTGTTGGGGGCTACACCTTC
CDR3: CASSYAGVVGGYTF

length: 17
J: TRBJ2-1
V: TRBV3-1/TRBV3-2
size: NA
D: TRBD2
DNA: TGTGCCAGCAGCCAAGGGCTGACTAGCCTATCCTACAATGAGCAGTTCTTC
CDR3: CASSQGLTSLSYNEQFF

length: 15
J: TRBJ2-3
V: TRBV28
size: NA
D: TRBD2
DNA: TGTGCCAGCAGGGGGACTAGCGGGGGGGCAGATACGCAGTATTTT
CDR3: CASRGTSGGADTQYF

length: 17
J: TRBJ2-3
V: TRBV4-3
size: NA
D: TRBD2
DNA: TGCGCCAGCAGCCTAGGGACTAGCAGGCCTAGCACAGATACGCAGTATTTT
CDR3: CASSLGTSRPSTDTQYF

length: 11
J: TRBJ1-1
V: TRBV10-2
size: few
D: NA
DNA: TGCGCCAGCAAAGAGAACACTGAAGCTTTCTTT
CDR3: CASKENTEAFF

length: 16
J: TRBJ1-6
V: TRBV11-2
size: NA
D: TRBD1
DNA: TGTGCCAGCAGCGAAGGACAGGGCGGAGGTAATTCACCCCTCCACTTT
CDR3: CASSEGQGGGNSPLHF

length: 16
J: TRBJ1-1
V: TRBV30
size: NA
D: TRBD1
DNA: TGTGCCTGGAGTGTACTTGGAGGGGGCTTTGCCACTGAAGCTTTCTTT
CDR3: CAWSVLGGGFATEAFF

length: 16
J: TRBJ1-5
V: TRBV6-5
size: NA
D: NA
DNA: TGTGCCAGCAGTTACTCGCTACAGTTTAGCAATCAGCCCCAGCATTTT
CDR3: CASSYSLQFSNQPQHF

length: 14
J: TRBJ1-5
V: TRBV3-1/TRBV3-2
size: NA
D: NA
DNA: TGTGCCAGCAGCCGAGGACAGAAAAATCAGCCCCAGCATTTT
CDR3: CASSRGQKNQPQHF

length: 18
J: TRBJ2-3
V: TRBV5-1
size: NA
D: TRBD2
DNA: TGCGCCAGCAGCTTGGCGTCTAGCGGGGGGCGCCGCCCAGATACGCAGTATTTT
CDR3: CASSLASSGGRRPDTQYF

length: 14
J: TRBJ2-5
V: TRBV5-6
size: NA
D: NA
DNA: TGTGCCAGCAGCCCGCCTGCCGGACAAGAGACCCAGTACTTC
CDR3: CASSPPAGQETQYF

length: 12
J: TRBJ1-6
V: TRBV27
size: NA
D: NA
DNA: TGTGCCAGCAATGGGGGCAATTCACCCCTCCACTTT
CDR3: CASNGGNSPLHF

length: 14
J: TRBJ1-6
V: TRBV27
size: NA
D: TRBD1
DNA: TGTGCCAGCAGTTTGGGACAGCTCAATTCACCCCTCCACTTT
CDR3: CASSLGQLNSPLHF

length: 14
J: TRBJ2-7
V: TRBV27
size: NA
D: TRBD1
DNA: TGTGCCAGCAGAGAGGACAGGGCCACCTACGAGCAGTACTTC
CDR3: CASREDRATYEQYF

length: 15
J: TRBJ1-2
V: TRBV12-2
size: NA
D: NA
DNA: TGTGCAAGTCGCCCACCGGTCAGAGCTAACTATGGCTACACCTTC
CDR3: CASRPPVRANYGYTF

length: 13
J: TRBJ2-1
V: TRBV12-3/TRBV12-4
size: NA
D: TRBD2
DNA: TGTGCCAGCAGACTAGCGGAGTACAATGAGCAGTTCTTC
CDR3: CASRLAEYNEQFF

length: 14
J: TRBJ2-2
V: TRBV29-1
size: NA
D: TRBD1
DNA: TGCAGCGTTTCCTGGACAGGGAACACCGGGGAGCTGTTTTTT
CDR3: CSVSWTGNTGELFF

length: 13
J: TRBJ1-5
V: TRBV10-1
size: few
D: NA
DNA: TGCGCCAGCAGTGGAGACGGCAATCAGCCCCAGCATTTT
CDR3: CASSGDGNQPQHF

length: 13
J: TRBJ1-1
V: TRBV18
size: NA
D: NA
DNA: TGTGCCAGCTCATCACGAGGAGGAGGGGAGGCTTTCTTT
CDR3: CASSSRGGGEAFF

length: 16
J: TRBJ1-4
V: TRBV30
size: NA
D: TRBD1
DNA: TGTGCCTGGAGGGATCCATTGGGACAGGGAAGGTCAAGACTGTTTTTT
CDR3: CAWRDPLGQGRSRLFF

length: 15
J: TRBJ2-5
V: TRBV11-2
size: NA
D: TRBD1
DNA: TGTGCCAGCAGCCTAGGACAGGGCGGGCAAGAGACCCAGTACTTC
CDR3: CASSLGQGGQETQYF

length: 11
J: TRBJ2-3
V: TRBV20-1
size: NA
D: NA
DNA: TGCAGTGCTAGAGATCCTCCTACGCAGTATTTT
CDR3: CSARDPPTQYF

length: 15
J: TRBJ2-3
V: TRBV21-1
size: NA
D: NA
DNA: TGTGCCAGCAGAGGGACCACTCGCAGCACAGATACGCAGTATTTT
CDR3: CASRGTTRSTDTQYF

length: 16
J: TRBJ2-1
V: TRBV7-2
size: NA
D: TRBD2
DNA: TGTGCCAGCAGCCCCATAGGGACTAGCGGCTACAATGAGCAGTTCTTC
CDR3: CASSPIGTSGYNEQFF

length: 16
J: TRBJ1-2
V: TRBV29-1
size: NA
D: TRBD1
DNA: TGCAGCGTTGATAGGGGACAGGGTATCGGGAACTATGGCTACACCTTC
CDR3: CSVDRGQGIGNYGYTF

length: 13
J: TRBJ1-6
V: TRBV18
size: NA
D: NA
DNA: TGTGCCAGCTCAAAACGGGACGCGTCACCCCTCCACTTT
CDR3: CASSKRDASPLHF

length: 15
J: TRBJ1-1
V: TRBV18
size: NA
D: NA
DNA: TGTGCCAGCTCACCACCGAACAGGCTGAGCACTGAAGCTTTCTTT
CDR3: CASSPPNRLSTEAFF

length: 15
J: TRBJ2-1
V: TRBV7-3
size: NA
D: NA
DNA: TGTGCCAGCAGCTTAAGGGGCAGCTCCTACAATGAGCAGTTCTTC
CDR3: CASSLRGSSYNEQFF

length: 14
J: TRBJ2-3
V: TRBV11-2
size: NA
D: NA
DNA: TGTGCCAGCAGCTTAGTTTCCCGGTCGGATACGCAGTATTTT
CDR3: CASSLVSRSDTQYF

length: 14
J: TRBJ1-6
V: TRBV5-5
size: once
D: NA
DNA: TGTGCCAGCAGCTTCAGGGACTATAATTCACCCCTCCACTTT
CDR3: CASSFRDYNSPLHF

length: 13
J: TRBJ1-1
V: TRBV7-6
size: NA
D: NA
DNA: TGTGCCAGCAGCCAGGACTTGAACACTGAAGCTTTCTTT
CDR3: CASSQDLNTEAFF

length: 12
J: TRBJ1-5
V: TRBV29-1
size: NA
D: NA
DNA: TGCAGCGTTGGTGGCATTAATCAGCCCCAGCATTTT
CDR3: CSVGGINQPQHF

length: 15
J: TRBJ2-2
V: TRBV3-1/TRBV3-2
size: NA
D: TRBD1
DNA: TGTGCCAGCAGCCCCGGGACAGTAAACACCGGGGAGCTGTTTTTT
CDR3: CASSPGTVNTGELFF

length: 14
J: TRBJ1-2
V: TRBV6-5
size: few
D: NA
DNA: TGTGCCAGCAGGTCCCCCGACAATTCTTATGGCTACACCTTC
CDR3: CASRSPDNSYGYTF

length: 12
J: TRBJ1-3
V: TRBV5-6
size: once
D: NA
DNA: TGTGCCAGCAGCTTAAGCGGCGACACCATATATTTT
CDR3: CASSLSGDTIYF

length: 16
J: TRBJ2-1
V: TRBV9
size: NA
D: TRBD1
DNA: TGTGCCAGCACTCCCGGCCGGGACAGCCTCGTCCGAGAGCAGTTCTTC
CDR3: CASTPGRDSLVREQFF

length: 16
J: TRBJ2-2
V: TRBV7-3
size: NA
D: NA
DNA: TGTGCCAGCAGCTTAACTGCCAGGGTGGGCGCCGGGGAGCTGTTTTTT
CDR3: CASSLTARVGAGELFF

length: 14
J: TRBJ1-5
V: TRBV5-4
size: NA
D: NA
DNA: TGTGCCAGCAGCTTGCTTGGGGACAATCAGCCCCAGCATTTT
CDR3: CASSLLGDNQPQHF

length: 13
J: TRBJ2-7
V: TRBV18
size: NA
D: TRBD1
DNA: TGTGCCAGCTCACAACAGGGGGCATACGAGCAGTACTTC
CDR3: CASSQQGAYEQYF

length: 14
J: TRBJ2-1
V: TRBV5-1
size: NA
D: NA
DNA: TGCGCCAGCAGCTGGGGGCTAGGTGGCAATGAGCAGTTCTTC
CDR3: CASSWGLGGNEQFF

length: 15
J: TRBJ1-5
V: TRBV6-5
size: NA
D: NA
DNA: TGTGCCAGCAGGTCGCTTACGGTTCCTGATCAGCCCCAGCATTTT
CDR3: CASRSLTVPDQPQHF

length: 13
J: TRBJ2-7
V: TRBV9
size: NA
D: NA
DNA: TGTGCCAGCAGCGTAGATTTGACCTACGAGCAGTACTTC
CDR3: CASSVDLTYEQYF

length: 15
J: TRBJ2-5
V: TRBV7-9
size: NA
D: TRBD2
DNA: TGTGCCAGCAGCCTCTCAGCGGGGGGTCAAGAGACCCAGTACTTC
CDR3: CASSLSAGGQETQYF

length: 15
J: TRBJ2-5
V: TRBV30
size: NA
D: TRBD2
DNA: TGTGCCTGGAGTGCACAACGGGGGGGCGTAGAGACCCAGTACTTC
CDR3: CAWSAQRGGVETQYF